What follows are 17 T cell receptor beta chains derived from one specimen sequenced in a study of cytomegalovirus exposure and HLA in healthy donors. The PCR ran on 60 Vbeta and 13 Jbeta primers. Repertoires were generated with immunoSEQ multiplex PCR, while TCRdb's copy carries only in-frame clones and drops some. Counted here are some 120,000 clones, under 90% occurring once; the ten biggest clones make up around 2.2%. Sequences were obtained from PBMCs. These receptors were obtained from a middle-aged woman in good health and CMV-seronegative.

This chain's CDR3 is CASSLPTSGVTDTQYF. The CDR3 region has the DNA TGCGCCAGCAGCCTCCCAACTAGCGGGGTCACAGATACGCAGTATTTT. V usage is TRBV5-1 and J usage is TRBJ2-3; 10 bases align to TRBD2. V was clipped by 4 bases and J by 2 bases; unmatched bases: 7. This CDR3 spans 16 amino acids. The V gene's germline CDR1 is SGHRS and CDR2 YFSETQ.

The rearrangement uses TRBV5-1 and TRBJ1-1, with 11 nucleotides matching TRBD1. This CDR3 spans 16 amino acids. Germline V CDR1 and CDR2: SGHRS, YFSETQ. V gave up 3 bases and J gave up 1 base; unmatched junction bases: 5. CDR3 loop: CASSSGQGAQNTEAFF. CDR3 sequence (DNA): TGCGCCAGCAGCTCCGGACAGGGGGCCCAGAACACTGAAGCTTTCTTT.

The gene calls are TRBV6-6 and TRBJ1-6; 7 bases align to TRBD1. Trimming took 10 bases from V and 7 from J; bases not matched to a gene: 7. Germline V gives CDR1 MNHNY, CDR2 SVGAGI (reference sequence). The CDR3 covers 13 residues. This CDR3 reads CAISGTENSPLHF. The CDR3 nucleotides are TGTGCCATCTCCGGGACAGAAAATTCACCCCTCCACTTT.

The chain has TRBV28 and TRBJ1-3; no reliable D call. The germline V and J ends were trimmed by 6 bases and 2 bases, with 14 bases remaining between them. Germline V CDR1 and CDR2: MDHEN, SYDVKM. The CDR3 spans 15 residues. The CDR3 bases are TGTGCCAGCAGGTCCGGGATTATAACTGGAAACACCATATATTTT. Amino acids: CASRSGIITGNTIYF.

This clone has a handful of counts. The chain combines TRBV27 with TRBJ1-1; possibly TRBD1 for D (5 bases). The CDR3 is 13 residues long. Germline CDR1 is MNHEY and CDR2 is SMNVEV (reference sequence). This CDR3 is CATARVGDTEAFF. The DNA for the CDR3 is TGTGCGACTGCCCGGGTAGGGGACACTGAAGCTTTCTTT.

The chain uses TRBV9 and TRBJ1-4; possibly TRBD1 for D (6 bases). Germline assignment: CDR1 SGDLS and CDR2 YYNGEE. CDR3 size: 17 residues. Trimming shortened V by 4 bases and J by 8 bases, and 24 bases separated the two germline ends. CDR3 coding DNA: TGTGCCAGCAGCCCCTATATGTCAGGGGCGCCTCACGAAAAACTGTTTTTT. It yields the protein CASSPYMSGAPHEKLFF.

DNA of the CDR3: TGTGCCTGGATTTTACGGGGGGGCCGGGATGAAGCTTTCTTT. Protein sequence: CAWILRGGRDEAFF. V usage is TRBV30 and J usage is TRBJ1-1; TRBD1 is a possible D gene (6 bases). Germline V gene sequence: CDR1 GTSNPN, CDR2 SVGIG (reference sequence). Deletions cut 4 bases from V and 7 bases from J, with 19 bases between. This CDR3 is 14 amino acids long.

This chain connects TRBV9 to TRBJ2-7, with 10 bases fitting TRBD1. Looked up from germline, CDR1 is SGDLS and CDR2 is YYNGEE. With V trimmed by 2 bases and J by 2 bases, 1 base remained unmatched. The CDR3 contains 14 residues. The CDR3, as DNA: TGTGCCAGCAGCGTCGGACAGGGGGCCTACGAGCAGTACTTC. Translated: CASSVGQGAYEQYF.

CDR3 coding DNA: TGTGCCAGCAGCCACCGGGACAGGGGAAGTTACGAGCAGTACTTC. Residues: CASSHRDRGSYEQYF. The chain carries TRBV7-9 and TRBJ2-7, with 10 bases fitting TRBD1. CDR3 length equals 15 residues. Trimming cost V 5 bases and J 4 bases; bases outside gene matches: 8. CDR1 is SEHNR, CDR2 FQNEAQ, per germline (reference sequence).

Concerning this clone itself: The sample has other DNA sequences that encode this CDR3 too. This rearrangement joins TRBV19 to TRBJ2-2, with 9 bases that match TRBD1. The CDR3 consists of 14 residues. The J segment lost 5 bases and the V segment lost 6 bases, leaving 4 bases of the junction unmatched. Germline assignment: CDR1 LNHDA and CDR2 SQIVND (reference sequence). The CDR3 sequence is CASRQGAGTGELFF. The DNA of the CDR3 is TGTGCCAGTAGACAGGGGGCGGGAACCGGGGAGCTGTTTTTT.

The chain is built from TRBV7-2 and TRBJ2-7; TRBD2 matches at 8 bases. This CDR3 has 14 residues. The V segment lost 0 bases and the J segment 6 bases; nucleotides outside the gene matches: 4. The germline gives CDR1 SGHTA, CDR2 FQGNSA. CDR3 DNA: TGTGCCAGCAGCTTAGCCGGGAGGGCCGGCGAGCAGTACTTC. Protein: CASSLAGRAGEQYF.

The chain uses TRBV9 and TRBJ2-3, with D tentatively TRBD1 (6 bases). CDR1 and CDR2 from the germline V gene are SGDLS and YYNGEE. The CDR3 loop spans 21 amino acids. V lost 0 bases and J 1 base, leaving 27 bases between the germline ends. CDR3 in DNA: TGTGCCAGCAGCGTAGAGGCCCCAGGGGCTGGAGAAATACGGCGCACAGATACGCAGTATTTT. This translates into CASSVEAPGAGEIRRTDTQYF.

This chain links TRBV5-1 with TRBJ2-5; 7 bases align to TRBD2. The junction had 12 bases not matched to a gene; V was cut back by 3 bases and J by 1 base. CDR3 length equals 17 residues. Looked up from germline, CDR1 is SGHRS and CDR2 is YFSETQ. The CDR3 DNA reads TGCGCCAGCAGCTCCTCCCCCCCCCGCGGGGGCCAAGAGACCCAGTACTTC. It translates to CASSSSPPRGGQETQYF.

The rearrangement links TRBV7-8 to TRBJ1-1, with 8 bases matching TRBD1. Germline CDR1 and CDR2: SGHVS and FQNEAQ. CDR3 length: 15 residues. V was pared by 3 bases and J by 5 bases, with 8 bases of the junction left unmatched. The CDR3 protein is CASSFSRDRGTEAFF. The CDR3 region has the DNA TGTGCCAGCAGCTTCTCTCGCGACAGGGGAACTGAAGCTTTCTTT.

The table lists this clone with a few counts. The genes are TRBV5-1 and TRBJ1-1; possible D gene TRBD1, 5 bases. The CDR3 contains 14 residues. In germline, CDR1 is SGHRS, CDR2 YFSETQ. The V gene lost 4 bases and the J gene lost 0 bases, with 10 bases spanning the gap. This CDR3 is CASSPQVMNTEAFF. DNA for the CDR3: TGCGCCAGCAGCCCACAGGTCATGAACACTGAAGCTTTCTTT.

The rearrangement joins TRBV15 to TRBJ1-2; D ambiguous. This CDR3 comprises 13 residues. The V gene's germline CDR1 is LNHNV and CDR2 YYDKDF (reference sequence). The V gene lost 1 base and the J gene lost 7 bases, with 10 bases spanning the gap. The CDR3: CATSRGEDSGYTF. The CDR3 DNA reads TGTGCCACCAGCAGAGGAGAAGATAGTGGCTACACCTTC.

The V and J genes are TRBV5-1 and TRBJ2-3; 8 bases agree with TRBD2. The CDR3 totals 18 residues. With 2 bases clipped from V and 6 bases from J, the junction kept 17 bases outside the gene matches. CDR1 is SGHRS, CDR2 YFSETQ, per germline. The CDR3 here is CASSFSRAGTSVFDTQYF. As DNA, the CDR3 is TGCGCCAGCAGCTTCTCCAGAGCCGGGACTAGTGTATTCGATACGCAGTATTTT.